This passage covers 21 T cell receptor beta chains from one sample sequenced in a study of control samples from healthy donors and cancer patients (dated by TCRdb to 2019 to 2021). Preparation of the library involved the immunoSEQ multiplex PCR assay. TCRdb retrieved this table from immuneACCESS and kept in-frame rearrangements only. Not all clones are present; in checked studies, unresolved V genes account for under half, and no reason is known for the remainder. This sample gives 170,000 or so clones in total; roughly 94% of them show up just once. The ten largest clones represent about 8.5% of the sample. The sequenced sample consisted of blood. The receptors stem from a woman in her forties in good health.

The gene calls are TRBV6-5 and TRBJ1-6; 7 nucleotides align to TRBD1. Germline CDR1 reads MNHEY; CDR2 reads SVGAGI. This CDR3 region has 15 residues. J lost 5 bases, V lost 6 bases, and 7 bases had no gene match. CDR3 nucleotides: TGTGCCAGCAGGGCGGACAGGATTAATAATTCACCCCTCCACTTT. Translated: CASRADRINNSPLHF.

The chain joins TRBV5-1 to TRBJ1-2; D is uncertain. CDR3 size: 12 residues. Germline CDR1 SGHRS, CDR2 YFSETQ. Trimming cost V 5 bases and J 0 bases, with 5 bases left between them. CDR3 in DNA: TGCGCCAGCAGAGCCACTAACTATGGCTACACCTTC. Protein: CASRATNYGYTF.

The chain has TRBV11-2 and TRBJ2-5; 9 bases map to TRBD1. Germline assignment: CDR1 SGHAT and CDR2 FQNNGV. J gave up 5 bases and V 2 bases, and 12 bases lay outside the gene matches. This CDR3 has 17 residues. The chain's CDR3 is CASSLNSGQGFLETQYF. In nucleotides, the CDR3 is TGTGCCAGCAGCTTAAATAGCGGACAGGGGTTTTTGGAGACCCAGTACTTC. The whole variable domain, remainder taken from reference TRBV11-2 and TRBJ2-5, is EAGVAQSPRYKIIEKRQSVAFWCNPISGHATLYWYQQILGQGPKLLIQFQNNGVVDDSQLPKDRFSAERLKGVDSTLKIQPAKLEDSAVYLCASSLNSGQGFLETQYFGPGTRLLVL.

The V gene is TRBV5-1, the J gene TRBJ1-2; 11 nucleotides line up with TRBD1. CDR3 length: 16 amino acids. V lost 8 bases and J lost 7; bases outside the gene matches: 16. CDR1 SGHRS and CDR2 YFSETQ come from the germline V gene. In DNA form, the CDR3 reads TGCGCCAGTGCAGACGCGGGGACAGGGGGAAGGAGTGGCTACACCTTC. This codes for CASADAGTGGRSGYTF.

The chain is built from TRBV5-1 and TRBJ1-1; possibly TRBD1 for D (6 bases). V lost 3 bases, J lost 6 bases, and 18 bases lay in between. Germline CDR1 and CDR2: SGHRS and YFSETQ. This CDR3 is 15 amino acids long. CDR3: CASSSRGGPISEAFF. For the CDR3, the DNA is TGCGCCAGCAGCTCCCGTGGGGGGCCTATATCTGAAGCTTTCTTT.

The genes are TRBV14 and TRBJ1-5; D ambiguous. The CDR3 covers 13 residues. The germline V and J ends were trimmed by 5 bases and 4 bases, with 9 bases remaining between them. Germline-derived CDR1 and CDR2 are SGHDN and FVKESK. CDR3 nucleotides: TGTGCCAGCAGCTCAGGATTTAATCAGCCCCAGCATTTT. Its protein is CASSSGFNQPQHF. The entire variable domain, with the rest obtained from reference TRBV14 and TRBJ1-5, is as follows: EAGVTQFPSHSVIEKGQTVTLRCDPISGHDNLYWYRRVMGKEIKFLLHFVKESKQDESGMPNNRFLAERTGGTYSTLKVQPAELEDSGVYFCASSSGFNQPQHFGDGTRLSIL.

V usage is TRBV19 and J usage is TRBJ2-2; 10 bases line up with TRBD2. The germline V gene has CDR1 LNHDA and CDR2 SQIVND (reference sequence). This CDR3 is built from 18 residues. V was pared by 3 bases and J by 4 bases, with 11 bases of the junction left unmatched. The CDR3 nucleotides read TGTGCCAGTAGTATTTTGCTAGCGGGAGCGTTAGGCACCGGGGAGCTGTTTTTT. Protein: CASSILLAGALGTGELFF. Combining the CDR3 with reference TRBV19 and TRBJ2-2 gives the whole variable domain DGGITQSPKYLFRKEGQNVTLSCEQNLNHDAMYWYRQDPGQGLRLIYYSQIVNDFQKGDIAEGYSVSREKKESFPLTVTSAQKNPTAFYLCASSILLAGALGTGELFFGEGSRLTVL.

The gene calls are TRBV29-1 and TRBJ1-2; no clear D. The V end lost 3 bases, the J end lost 2 bases, and 10 bases lay between the germline ends. Germline lookup yields CDR1 SQVTM and CDR2 ANQGSEA. The CDR3 length is 13 residues. CDR3 bases: TGCAGCGTTGAGACGGAATTGAACTATGGCTACACCTTC. It translates to CSVETELNYGYTF.

A word on this clone: At one boundary the junction diverges from the germline segment, which might be a read error. The chain couples TRBV2 to TRBJ1-1; D is ambiguous. This CDR3 has 11 amino acids. CDR1 SNHLY and CDR2 FYNNEI come from the germline V gene. This CDR3 is CASSAHGALYF. Written as DNA, the CDR3 is TGTGCCAGCAGTGCCCACGGAGCCCTATATTTT.

The chain combines TRBV3-1 (or the pseudogene TRBV3-2) with TRBJ2-1, with D unclear. The CDR3 totals 15 residues. The V end lost 6 bases, the J end lost 0 bases, and 12 bases lay between the germline ends. Germline-derived CDR1 and CDR2 are LGHDT and YNNKEL (reference sequence). The CDR3 nucleotides are TGTGCCAGCAGGAAGACTTTGAGCTCCTACAATGAGCAGTTCTTC. Translation: CASRKTLSSYNEQFF.

The chain recombines TRBV11-3 with TRBJ2-3, with 10 bases lining up with TRBD1. This CDR3 comprises 15 residues. The V and J ends lost 1 base and 5 bases, in that order; junction bases with no gene match: 3. Germline V CDR1 and CDR2: SGHNT, YENEEA. The DNA of the CDR3 is TGTGCCAGCAGCTTAGCAGGACAGGGGGTAGATACGCAGTATTTT. Its protein is CASSLAGQGVDTQYF.

This clone was counted a single time. The J gene is TRBJ2-1, the V gene TRBV5-4; no firm D call. Germline CDR1 reads SGHNT; CDR2 reads YYREEE (reference sequence). Deletions cut 2 bases from V and 0 bases from J, with 9 bases between. There are 15 residues in the CDR3. Here the CDR3 reads CASSLRSVSYNEQFF. The CDR3, as DNA: TGTGCCAGCAGCTTACGGTCGGTCTCCTACAATGAGCAGTTCTTC.

The J gene is TRBJ2-4, the V gene TRBV19, with D tentatively TRBD1 (6 bases). This CDR3 has 15 amino acids. CDR1 LNHDA and CDR2 SQIVND come from the germline V gene (reference sequence). V lost 7 bases and J 6 bases, leaving 19 bases between the germline ends. Written as DNA, the CDR3 is TGTGCCAGTAAGGGTATTGGGCAGGGGACAAACATTCAGTACTTC. It encodes CASKGIGQGTNIQYF.

The genes are TRBV5-4 and TRBJ1-4; D unclear. The CDR3 extends over 16 amino acids. Between the trimmed V and J ends, which lost 3 bases and 0 bases, there was a span of 12 bases. Germline-derived CDR1 and CDR2 are SGHNT and YYREEE (reference sequence). CDR3 amino acids: CASSSEAQSTNEKLFF. In DNA form, the CDR3 reads TGTGCCAGCAGCTCCGAGGCACAGTCAACTAATGAAAAACTGTTTTTT.

A single count supports this clone. V and J are TRBV19 and TRBJ1-1; TRBD1 is a possible D gene (6 bases). The V end lost 3 bases, the J end lost 11 bases, and 16 bases lay between the germline ends. CDR1 and CDR2 (germline): LNHDA, SQIVND (reference sequence). This CDR3 is built from 13 residues. CDR3 DNA: TGTGCCAGTAGTATTGAGGGGGTGCGGAGGGCTTTCTTT. Protein: CASSIEGVRRAFF.

V and J are TRBV7-9 and TRBJ2-7, with TRBD1 identical over 9 bases. Germline assignment: CDR1 SEHNR and CDR2 FQNEAQ (reference sequence). With 3 bases clipped from V and 4 bases from J, the junction kept 7 bases outside the gene matches. CDR3 length equals 15 residues. CDR3 sequence (DNA): TGTGCCAGCAGCTTTTCCCGGGACAGGGTATACGAGCAGTACTTC. It codes for CASSFSRDRVYEQYF.

The chain uses TRBV9 and TRBJ2-3; 13 nucleotides line up with TRBD2. Losses at the gene ends were 4 bases for V and 2 bases for J; bases not matched to a gene: 4. The germline V gene has CDR1 SGDLS and CDR2 YYNGEE. The length of the CDR3 is 16 residues. CDR3 nucleotides: TGTGCCAGCAGCCGTGGGACTAGCGGGGTCACAGATACGCAGTATTTT. Translating it yields CASSRGTSGVTDTQYF.

The DNA for the CDR3 is TGTGCCAGCAGCTGGGAGGTAGCGGGAGTAGGCGGTGAGCAGTTCTTC. Amino acid sequence: CASSWEVAGVGGEQFF. The chain employs TRBV7-8 and TRBJ2-1, with 9 bases aligning to TRBD2. The CDR3 length is 16 residues. Losses at the gene ends were 4 bases for V and 9 bases for J; bases not matched to a gene: 13. Germline CDR1 reads SGHVS; CDR2 reads FQNEAQ.

V is TRBV5-1 and J is TRBJ2-2, with D maybe TRBD1 (6 bases). The CDR3 is made up of 15 amino acids. V lost 1 base and J 4 bases, leaving 11 bases between the germline ends. The germline V gene encodes CDR1 SGHRS and CDR2 YFSETQ. The CDR3 DNA is TGCGCCAGCAGCTTGATTCAGGGGAGCACCGGGGAGCTGTTTTTT. Encoded protein: CASSLIQGSTGELFF.

This clone was detected ten times or more. The same CDR3 can be traced to other DNA sequences in this sample. The genes are TRBV19 and TRBJ1-1; D is ambiguous. The CDR3 runs 14 residues. The V and J ends lost 3 bases and 0 bases respectively, with 8 bases between them. The V gene's germline CDR1 is LNHDA and CDR2 SQIVND (reference sequence). CDR3 amino acids: CASSIGQMNTEAFF. The CDR3 bases are TGTGCCAGTAGTATCGGGCAGATGAACACTGAAGCTTTCTTT.

The rearrangement joins TRBV12-3 or TRBV12-4 to TRBJ2-7; D call uncertain. This CDR3 comprises 13 residues. Trimming pared 2 bases from V and 8 bases from J, leaving 13 bases between. The CDR3 protein is CASSLSDTTQQYF. CDR3 nucleotide sequence: TGTGCCAGCAGTTTATCTGACACCACTCAGCAGTACTTC.